This is a list of T cell receptor beta chains from one sample in a study of PD-1 blockade in classical Hodgkin lymphoma. Profiled with immunoSEQ multiplex PCR; TCRdb holds only in-frame clones, not every one. Counted here are about 60,000 clones, more than 75% occurring once; the ten biggest clones make up approximately 9.7%. Sequencing used peripheral blood mononuclear cells (PBMCs), obtained at baseline. These receptors were obtained from a human donor with classical Hodgkin lymphoma. Each CDR3 is given without its conserved first and last residue.

v_call	cdr3_aa
TRBV5-4	ASSLAGGLVEKLF
TRBV13	ASSEGTSGNTQY
TRBV7-9	ASSSPRNHEQY
TRBV19	ASGGSRGNEQF
TRBV6-5	ASSYNGASGANVLT
TRBV7-2	ASSLWGQGHQPQH
TRBV5-1	ASSLLLPGTDTQY
TRBV5-6	ASSWGPTERETQY
TRBV7-2	ASSPGTTWDGYT
TRBV7-6	ASSLAWGRNNEQF
TRBV6-5	ASRGTGNTGELF
TRBV2	ASSDGPPEGETQY
TRBV25-1	ASSESPGGLSGYT
TRBV7-8	ASSSGGGSGYT
TRBV7-9	ASSLAAPRITEAF
TRBV2	ASRTRQEVNTEAF